This T cell receptor beta chain was sequenced during a study of blood T cell repertoires in COVID-19 (dated by TCRdb to about 2020). Regarding the complete study: Samples covering the acute and convalescent phases of COVID-19 were provided by collaborators in the United States, Italy and Spain. The samples were drawn from the first 160 participants of the ongoing ImmuneRACE study and from 950 to 1,500 subjects provided by 6 global collaborators. Subjects who had been exposed to COVID-19, were actively infected with it, or had recovered from it provided the deeply sampled blood TCRbeta repertoires that made up the dataset. Where HLA class I and class II types were available, the types were taken from metadata supplied by the sample provider, not from assay-based typing. The repertoires were released in a freely available public database intended as a resource for research on the immune response to SARS-CoV-2. The sample metadata nearly always contained a de-identified subject ID, COVID-19 status, age in years and sex. The prospective study material was composed of cDNA or gDNA derived from T cells, B-cell-depleted T cells, or PBMCs. What the research found in general, with its limitations: The quantity of clinical and demographic metadata differed by source and by participant and was supplied without curation.

The immunoSEQ Assay, a bias-controlled multiplex PCR, was used to amplify TCRbeta CDR3 regions from genomic DNA. The authors processed their data as follows. The number of nucleated cells in each sample was estimated by amplification of reference gene primers within the assay. To quantify the absolute abundance of each unique TCRbeta CDR3 rearrangement, sequence reads were collapsed and filtered. For each sample, productive Simpson clonality was calculated as the square root of Simpson's diversity index over productive rearrangements. Held by TCRdb, this immuneACCESS table contains in-frame sequences only and omits some clones. Under half of the omission traces to an unresolved V gene where checked; the cause of the rest is unknown. V and J calls and clone size follow that table, whereas D and trimming were derived from the DNA. The sample profile shows under 300,000 clones; 83% of them were found once. 4.6% of the sample belongs to the ten largest clones.

This clone was recorded once. It lacks a known antigen. Base qualities are missing; no much larger clone stands one base away. A second Seattle source provided samples from volunteer blood donors who had recovered from COVID-19. The collaborating institutions used their own protocols to collect whole blood in K2EDTA tubes. For TCRbeta analysis, collaborators shipped samples as frozen whole blood, isolated PBMCs, or DNA extracted from either of those sample types. Inclusive of the bounding cysteine and phenylalanine, the CDR3 is 15 residues long. Only CDR3 DNA remains: 45 bases, in frame from the first base. For CDR1 and CDR2, the germline V gene lists SGHRS and YFSETQ. Ends trimmed: V by 0 bases, J by 4 bases; bases unmatched to a gene: 6.

Recombination joined TRBV5-1 with TRBJ2-5; 7 of the junction bases match TRBD2. Sample: peripheral blood. This clonotype was obtained from a man between 60 and 75 years old who had recovered from COVID-19. CDR3 region: CASSLDGRGVETQYF. The DNA reads as follows: TGCGCCAGCAGCTTGGACGGTCGGGGGGTAGAGACCCAGTACTTC. Beyond the CDR3, the reference TRBV5-1 and TRBJ2-5 genes provide the residues; the full variable domain reads: KAGVTQTPRYLIKTRGQQVTLSCSPISGHRSVSWYQQTPGQGLQFLFEYFSETQRNKGNFPGRFSGRQFSNSRSEMNVSTLELGDSALYLCASSLDGRGVETQYFGPGTRLLVL.